This record covers a single T cell receptor beta chain. No antigen is known for it. The data are from a study of CD8+CD57+ T cells in acquired aplastic anemia. Patients selected for sequencing had displayed CD8+CD57+ cell expansion by flow cytometry. Every patient was diagnosed with severe acquired aplastic anemia. Genomic DNA was employed as the template in profiling TCR beta VDJ and CDR3. Via MiXCR, TCRdb re-called the reads, giving one row per CDR3 protein. The table includes roughly 200,000 distinct CDR3 sequences, 50% to 70% detected once. The germline CDR1 and CDR2 sequences are LNHNV and YYDKDF (reference sequence). The CDR3 length is 16 residues. V was pared by 0 bases and J by 7 bases, with 18 bases between. Points from the study as a whole: Comparison of patients with controls identified about 27 shared CD8+ CDR3 sequences.

Sequenced: sorted CD4+, CD8+, or CD8+CD57+ T cells (not recorded which) from PBMCs. This clonotype was sampled from a human donor with aplastic anemia. V and J are TRBV15 and TRBJ2-5, with D perhaps given as TRBD1 or TRBD2 (5 bases each). The CDR3 loop reads CATSRDRGSGLGTQYF. CDR3 nucleotides: TGTGCCACCAGCAGAGATCGGGGATCAGGGCTGGGGACCCAGTACTTC.